This TCR beta chain was sequenced for a study of T cells in narcolepsy. The repertoire was sequenced with immunoSEQ multiplex PCR; TCRdb's copy has only in-frame clones and lacks some. The sample gives tens of thousands of clones, around 80% of which show up once; less than 5% is in the top ten. This TCR was sampled from a human donor in good health. Specimen: memory (CD45RA-) CD4+ T cells from blood.

CDR3 residues: CASSQEPPGGAEADTQYF. DNA of the CDR3: TGCGCCAGCAGCCAAGAACCCCCCGGCGGCGCGGAGGCAGATACGCAGTATTTT. J is TRBJ2-3 and V is TRBV4-3, with D possibly TRBD2 on 5 matching bases. Between the trimmed V and J ends, which lost 0 bases and 4 bases, there was a span of 20 bases. Germline CDR1 and CDR2: LGHNA and YSLEER. The CDR3 totals 18 residues.